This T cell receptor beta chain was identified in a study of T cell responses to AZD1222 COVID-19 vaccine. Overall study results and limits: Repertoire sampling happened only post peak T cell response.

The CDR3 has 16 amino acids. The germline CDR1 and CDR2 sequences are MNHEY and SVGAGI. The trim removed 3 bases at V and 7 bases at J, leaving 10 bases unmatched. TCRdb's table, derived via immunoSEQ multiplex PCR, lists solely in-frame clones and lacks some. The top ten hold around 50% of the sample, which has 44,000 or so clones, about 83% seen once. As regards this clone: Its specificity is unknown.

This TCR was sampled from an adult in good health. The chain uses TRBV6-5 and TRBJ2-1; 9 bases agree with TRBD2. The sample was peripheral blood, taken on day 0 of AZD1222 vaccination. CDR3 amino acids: CASSYQKSGRRNEQFF. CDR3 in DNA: TGTGCCAGCAGTTATCAAAAGAGCGGGAGGCGTAATGAGCAGTTCTTC.